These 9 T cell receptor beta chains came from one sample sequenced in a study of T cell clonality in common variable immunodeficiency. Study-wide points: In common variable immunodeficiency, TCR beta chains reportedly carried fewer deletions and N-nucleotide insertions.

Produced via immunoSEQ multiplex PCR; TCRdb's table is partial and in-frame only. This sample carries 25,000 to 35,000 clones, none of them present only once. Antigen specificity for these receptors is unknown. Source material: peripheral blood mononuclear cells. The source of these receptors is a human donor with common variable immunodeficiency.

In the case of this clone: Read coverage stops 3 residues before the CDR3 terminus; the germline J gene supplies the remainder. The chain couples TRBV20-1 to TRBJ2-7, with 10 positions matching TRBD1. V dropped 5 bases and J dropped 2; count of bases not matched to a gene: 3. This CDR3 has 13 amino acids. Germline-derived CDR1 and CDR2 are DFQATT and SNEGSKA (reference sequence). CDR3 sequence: CSAGTGVAYEQYF. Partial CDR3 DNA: TGCAGTGCTGGGACAGGGGTGGCCTACGAG.

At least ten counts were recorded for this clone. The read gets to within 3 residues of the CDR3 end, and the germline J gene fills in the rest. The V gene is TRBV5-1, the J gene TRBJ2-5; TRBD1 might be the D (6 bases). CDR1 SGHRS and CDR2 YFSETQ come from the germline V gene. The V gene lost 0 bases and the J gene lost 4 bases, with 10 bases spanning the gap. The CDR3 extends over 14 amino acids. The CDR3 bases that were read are TGCGCCAGCAGCTTGGACGGACAGTTAGAGACC. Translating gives CASSLDGQLET. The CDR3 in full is CASSLDGQLETQYF.

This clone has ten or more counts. CDR3 sequence reads: CASSKTSGGSSGETQYF. The part of the CDR3 DNA that was read is TGCGCCAGCAGCAAGACTAGCGGGGGGTCCTCCGGGGAGACC. The chain has TRBV5-1 and TRBJ2-5; 13 bases are a match to TRBD2. Read coverage stops 3 residues before the CDR3 terminus; the germline J gene supplies the remainder. Germline CDR1 and CDR2: SGHRS and YFSETQ. The CDR3 spans 17 residues. Trimming took 4 bases from V and 5 from J; bases not matched to a gene: 11.

The CDR3 reads CASTGLAGNYGYTF. The covered CDR3 bases are TGTGCCAGCACCGGCTTGGCGGGGAACTATGGC. The chain combines TRBV5-6 with TRBJ1-2; D ambiguous. The CDR3 is cut off 3 residues early in the read; its end comes from the germline J gene. CDR3 size: 14 residues. V shed 6 bases and J shed 2 bases, with 14 bases lying between them. Germline V gene sequence: CDR1 SGHDT, CDR2 YYEEEE.

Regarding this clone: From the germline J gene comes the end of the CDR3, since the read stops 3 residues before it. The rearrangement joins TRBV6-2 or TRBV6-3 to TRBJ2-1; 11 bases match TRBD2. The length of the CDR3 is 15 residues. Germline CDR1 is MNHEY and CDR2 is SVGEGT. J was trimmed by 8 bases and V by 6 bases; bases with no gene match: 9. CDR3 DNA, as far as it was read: TGTGCCAGCAGCCATAGCGGGGGGGCCTTGGATGAG. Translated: CASSHSGGALDE. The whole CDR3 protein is CASSHSGGALDEQFF.

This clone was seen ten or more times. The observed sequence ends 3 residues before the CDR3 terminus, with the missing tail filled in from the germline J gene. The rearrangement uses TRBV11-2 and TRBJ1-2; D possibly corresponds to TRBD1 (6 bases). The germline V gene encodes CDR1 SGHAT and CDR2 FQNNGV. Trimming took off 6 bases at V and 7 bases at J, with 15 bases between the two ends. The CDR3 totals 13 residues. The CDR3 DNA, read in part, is TGTGCCAGCAGAGCGACAGGTTCCAGTGGC. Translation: CASRATGSSG. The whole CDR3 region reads CASRATGSSGYTF.

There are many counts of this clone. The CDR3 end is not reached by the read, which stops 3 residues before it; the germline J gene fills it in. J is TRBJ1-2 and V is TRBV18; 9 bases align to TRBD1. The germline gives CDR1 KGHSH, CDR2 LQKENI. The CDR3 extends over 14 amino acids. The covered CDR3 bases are TGTGCCAGCTCACCTATGGGACAGGGCTACGGC. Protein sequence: CASSPMGQGYG. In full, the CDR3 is CASSPMGQGYGYTF.

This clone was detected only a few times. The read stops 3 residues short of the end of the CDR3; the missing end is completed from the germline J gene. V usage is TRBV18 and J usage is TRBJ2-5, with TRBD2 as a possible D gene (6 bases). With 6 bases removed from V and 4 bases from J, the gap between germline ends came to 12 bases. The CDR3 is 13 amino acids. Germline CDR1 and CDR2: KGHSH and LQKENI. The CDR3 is CASSIREVETQYF. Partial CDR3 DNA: TGTGCCAGCTCCATCAGGGAGGTAGAGACC.

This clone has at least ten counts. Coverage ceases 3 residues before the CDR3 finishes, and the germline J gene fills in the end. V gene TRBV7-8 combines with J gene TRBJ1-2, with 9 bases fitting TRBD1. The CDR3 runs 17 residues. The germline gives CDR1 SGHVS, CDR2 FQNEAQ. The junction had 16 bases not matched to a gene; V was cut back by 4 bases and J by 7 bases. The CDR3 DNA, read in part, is TGTGCCAGCAGCTCATCCCTACCGGGACAGGGTTTGTTTGGC. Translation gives CASSSSLPGQGLFG. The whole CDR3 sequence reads CASSSSLPGQGLFGYTF.